Given below is one T cell receptor (beta chain) in context. These data are taken from a study of control samples from healthy donors and cancer patients. Only in-frame clones appear in the TCRdb table, and some are missing; sequencing was by immunoSEQ multiplex PCR. The sample lists around 170,000 clones; roughly 89% were seen once. The specimen was blood. The clonotype originates from a woman aged 50 to 65 in good health.

Here the CDR3 reads CSASRGMPYGTGNNSPLHF. CDR3 sequence (DNA): TGCAGTGCTAGTAGAGGGATGCCCTATGGGACAGGGAATAATTCACCCCTCCACTTT. The chain employs TRBV20-1 and TRBJ1-6, with TRBD1 identical over 9 bases. The CDR3 has 19 residues. V was clipped by 3 bases and J by 5 bases; unmatched bases: 17. Germline V gene data show CDR1 as DFQATT and CDR2 as SNEGSKA (reference sequence).